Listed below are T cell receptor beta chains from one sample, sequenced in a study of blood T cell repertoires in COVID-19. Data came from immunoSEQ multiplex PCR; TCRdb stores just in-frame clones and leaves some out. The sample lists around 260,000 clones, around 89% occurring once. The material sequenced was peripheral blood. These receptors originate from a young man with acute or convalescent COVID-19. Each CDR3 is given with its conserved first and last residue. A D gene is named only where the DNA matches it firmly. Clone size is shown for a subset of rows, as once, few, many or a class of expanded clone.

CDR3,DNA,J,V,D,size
CASRSLHEQFF,TGTGCCAGCAGATCGCTACATGAGCAGTTCTTC,TRBJ2-1,TRBV7-2,.,.
CASSQDLGEVATEAFF,TGCGCCAGCAGCCAAGATCTCGGGGAGGTTGCCACTGAAGCTTTCTTT,TRBJ1-1,TRBV4-1,.,.
CASRVDLVDRGYF,TGTGCCAGCAGGGTGGACCTCGTTGACAGGGGGTACTTC,TRBJ2-7,TRBV28,TRBD1,.
CATSDSGRGVEKLFF,TGTGCCACCAGTGATTCTGGACGCGGGGTGGAAAAACTGTTTTTT,TRBJ1-4,TRBV24-1,.,.
CASSHGQGGTGELFF,TGTGCCAGCAGCCATGGACAGGGCGGCACCGGGGAGCTGTTTTTT,TRBJ2-2,TRBV7-9,TRBD1,.
CASSATSGGRETQYF,TGTGCCAGCAGCGCGACTAGCGGGGGGAGAGAGACCCAGTACTTC,TRBJ2-5,TRBV28,TRBD2,once
CASTKQGIIQKLFF,TGTGCCAGCACCAAACAGGGAATAATCCAAAAACTGTTTTTT,TRBJ1-4,TRBV2,.,.
CSVLRAGLMYQETQYF,TGCAGCGTCTTAAGGGCGGGACTGATGTACCAAGAGACCCAGTACTTC,TRBJ2-5,TRBV29-1,.,.
CASSSPAEVGSYEQYF,TGTGCCAGCAGTTCCCCCGCCGAAGTCGGCTCCTACGAGCAGTACTTC,TRBJ2-7,TRBV28,.,.
CASSRKTQGDGYTF,TGTGCCAGCAGCCGCAAGACACAGGGAGATGGCTACACCTTC,TRBJ1-2,TRBV3-1/TRBV3-2,.,.
CASRAGWTEAFF,TGTGCCAGCAGGGCAGGGTGGACTGAAGCTTTCTTT,TRBJ1-1,TRBV12-3/TRBV12-4,.,.
CASSYPYRGPTDEQFF,TGTGCCAGCAGTTACCCATACAGGGGACCGACTGATGAGCAGTTCTTC,TRBJ2-1,TRBV6-2/TRBV6-3,TRBD1,few
CAISNKRGATNEKLFF,TGTGCCATCAGCAACAAGAGAGGTGCAACTAATGAAAAACTGTTTTTT,TRBJ1-4,TRBV10-3,.,.
CASSFFTGGEQYF,TGTGCCAGCAGCTTCTTTACGGGAGGCGAGCAGTACTTC,TRBJ2-7,TRBV5-6,TRBD2,.
CASSASGTETGELFF,TGTGCCAGCAGCGCATCCGGGACAGAGACCGGGGAGCTGTTTTTT,TRBJ2-2,TRBV7-3,TRBD1,.